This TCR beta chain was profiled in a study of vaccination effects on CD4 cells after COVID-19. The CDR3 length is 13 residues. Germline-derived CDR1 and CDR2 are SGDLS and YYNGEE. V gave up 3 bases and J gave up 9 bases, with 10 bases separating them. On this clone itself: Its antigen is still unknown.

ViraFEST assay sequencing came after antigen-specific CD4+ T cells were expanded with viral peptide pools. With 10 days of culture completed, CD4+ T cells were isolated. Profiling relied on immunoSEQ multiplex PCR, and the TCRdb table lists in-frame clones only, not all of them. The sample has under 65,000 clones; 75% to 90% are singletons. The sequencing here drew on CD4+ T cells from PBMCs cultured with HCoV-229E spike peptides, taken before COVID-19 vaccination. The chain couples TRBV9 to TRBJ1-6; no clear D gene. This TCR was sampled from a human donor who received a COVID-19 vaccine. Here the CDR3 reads CASSEGGISPLHF. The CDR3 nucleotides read TGTGCCAGCAGCGAGGGCGGAATTTCACCCCTCCACTTT.